The rows below give T cell receptor beta chains drawn from one sample of a study of blood T cells in healthy people across ages. One entry per CDR3 protein results from TCRdb running MiXCR on the 5' RACE reads. The sample shows around 690,000 distinct CDR3 sequences, roughly 58% of them seen only once. Sample: blood. The receptor set was obtained from a man in his fifties or sixties in good health. CDR3s include the opening cysteine and the closing phenylalanine or tryptophan. D genes are given only for firm matches. Clone size is given for some rows only: seen once, a few or many times, or a class if the clone is expanded.

abundance,d_gene,j_gene,v_gene,CDR3nt,CDR3aa
NA,NA,TRBJ2-1,TRBV2,TGTGCCAGCAGCAGGGATGATTACAATGAGCAGTTCTTC,CASSRDDYNEQFF
NA,TRBD2,TRBJ2-5,TRBV7-2,TGTGCCAGCAGCTTCGGGACTAGCAACCAAGAGACCCAGTACTTC,CASSFGTSNQETQYF
NA,TRBD2,TRBJ2-5,TRBV20-1,TGCAGTGCTAGTGTTGGACTAGCGGGGGCCAACCAAGAGACCCAGTACTTC,CSASVGLAGANQETQYF
many,NA,TRBJ2-7,TRBV29-1,TGCAGCGTTGCCCGGGGCTCCTACGAGCAGTACTTC,CSVARGSYEQYF
NA,NA,TRBJ1-4,TRBV11-2,TGTGCCAGCAGCTTAGGCGAGCGGGAAAAACTGTTTTTT,CASSLGEREKLFF
many,TRBD2,TRBJ2-7,TRBV27,TGTGCCAGCAGACTAGCGGGGGGGCCTCACGAGCAGTACTTC,CASRLAGGPHEQYF
few,NA,TRBJ1-4,TRBV20-1,TGCAGTGCTGGAACAGGGAACGAAAAACTGTTTTTT,CSAGTGNEKLFF
few,TRBD1,TRBJ2-5,TRBV20-1,TGCAGTGCCTCACCGGGACAGGGGTTCCAAGAGACCCAGTACTTC,CSASPGQGFQETQYF
few,NA,TRBJ1-2,TRBV5-1,TGCGCCAGCAGCTTTACATCAGGCTCCGCTAACTATGGCTACACCTTC,CASSFTSGSANYGYTF
NA,NA,TRBJ2-7,TRBV28,TGTGCCAGCAGTTTACCTGCAGGTGGGAAATACGAGCAGTACTTC,CASSLPAGGKYEQYF
NA,NA,TRBJ1-1,TRBV6-1,TGTGCCAGCAGTGAACCCCGGGTTGAAGCTTTCTTT,CASSEPRVEAFF
NA,NA,TRBJ1-2,TRBV6-6,TGTGCCAGCACCGGCCGGGTTTATGGCTACACCTTC,CASTGRVYGYTF
few,NA,TRBJ2-1,TRBV5-1,TGCGCCAGCAGCTTGGGAGGGAATGACTACAATGAGCAGTTCTTC,CASSLGGNDYNEQFF
many,TRBD2,TRBJ2-5,TRBV7-2,TGTGCCAGCAGCTCAAGCGGGGCCCGCCAAGAGACCCAGTACTTC,CASSSSGARQETQYF
NA,TRBD1,TRBJ2-1,TRBV11-2,TGTGCCAGCAGCTTAGGACAGGGGGGGTTCAATGAGCAGTTCTTC,CASSLGQGGFNEQFF
NA,NA,TRBJ2-2,TRBV20-1,TGCAGTGCTCGGCGGACAGAGGGGAGCACCGGGGAGCTGTTTTTT,CSARRTEGSTGELFF
once,TRBD2,TRBJ2-5,TRBV15,TGTGCCACCAGCAGAGGACTAGCGGGGGTCCAAGAGACCCAGTACTTC,CATSRGLAGVQETQYF
few,NA,TRBJ1-4,TRBV25-1,TGTGCCAGCAGTGCCCCGGGGAGATCTAATGAAAAACTGTTTTTT,CASSAPGRSNEKLFF
NA,NA,TRBJ1-4,TRBV5-1,TGCGCCAGCAGCTTGGACTATAATGAAAAACTGTTTTTT,CASSLDYNEKLFF
NA,NA,TRBJ2-5,TRBV2,TGTGCCAGCAGTGAAGTCAGGGTGAAGGAGACCCAGTACTTC,CASSEVRVKETQYF
NA,NA,TRBJ2-3,TRBV3-1,TGTGCCAGCAGTTCCGTGCCGGCAGATACGCAGTATTTT,CASSSVPADTQYF
NA,NA,TRBJ1-4,TRBV20-1,TGCAGTGCCTTCCCGGGGTCGATAAATGAAAAACTGTTTTTT,CSAFPGSINEKLFF
few,TRBD1,TRBJ2-7,TRBV13,TGTGCCAGCAGCTTAATGACAGGGTACGAGCAGTACTTC,CASSLMTGYEQYF
NA,NA,TRBJ2-1,TRBV5-4,TGTGCCAGCAGCAAACGGGACTCGATCTACAATGAGCAGTTCTTC,CASSKRDSIYNEQFF
few,NA,TRBJ1-5,TRBV28,TGTGCCAGCAGTTCATCGACAGAGAATCAGCCCCAGCATTTT,CASSSSTENQPQHF
NA,TRBD1,TRBJ2-5,TRBV25-1,TGTGCCAGCAGTGACTCGACCCTGACAGGGCGAGAGACCCAGTACTTC,CASSDSTLTGRETQYF
NA,NA,TRBJ2-5,TRBV2,TGTGCCAGCAGTGAACAGGGGCCCCAAGAGACCCAGTACTTC,CASSEQGPQETQYF
many,NA,TRBJ1-4,TRBV15,TGTGCCACCAGCAGAGATAGAAGTACTAATGAAAAACTGTTTTTT,CATSRDRSTNEKLFF
NA,NA,TRBJ2-7,TRBV12-3/TRBV12-4,TGTGCCAGCAGTTTGATGGGGTCCTACGAGCAGTACTTC,CASSLMGSYEQYF
few,NA,TRBJ2-3,TRBV20-1,TGCAGTGCTAGAGATGCCGGGACTCTGAGCACAGATACGCAGTATTTT,CSARDAGTLSTDTQYF
many,TRBD1,TRBJ2-7,TRBV28,TGTGCCAGCAAATGGGGACAGGGAAACTACGAGCAGTACTTC,CASKWGQGNYEQYF
NA,NA,TRBJ2-2,TRBV6-5,TGTGCCAGCAGACACCAAACCGGGGAGCTGTTTTTT,CASRHQTGELFF
NA,TRBD1,TRBJ2-1,TRBV5-4,TGTGCCAGCAGCCCCCCCGTACAGGGGTCCTACAATGAGCAGTTCTTC,CASSPPVQGSYNEQFF